The 7 T cell receptor beta chains reported below all come from one sample, sequenced in a study of tumor-infiltrating lymphocytes in oesophageal squamous cell carcinoma. One entry per CDR3 protein results from TCRdb running MiXCR on the PCR reads. The repertoire holds approximately 20,000 distinct CDR3 sequences, with roughly 40% as singletons. Sequencing was done on a sample of esophageal tumor tissue. The receptors were gathered from a male donor with esophageal squamous cell carcinoma.

The chain is built from TRBV7-3 and TRBJ2-1, with TRBD2 matching 9 bases. Germline trimming cut 2 bases from V and 7 bases from J; bases unmatched to any gene: 6. CDR1 and CDR2 from the germline V gene are SGHTA and FQGTGA. CDR3 size: 15 residues. The CDR3, as DNA: TGTGCCAGCAGCTTAGAGCGGGGGGCCGATAATGAGCAGTTCTTC. This gives the protein CASSLERGADNEQFF.

The table lists this clonotype with many counts. The chain couples TRBV27 to TRBJ1-6, with D unresolved. V was trimmed by 6 bases and J by 7 bases, leaving 13 bases between them. This CDR3 comprises 14 residues. Per the germline V gene, CDR1 is MNHEY and CDR2 is SMNVEV (reference sequence). In DNA, the CDR3 is TGTGCCAGCAGAGTGGGCTTCCACAATTCACCCCTCCACTTT. Its protein is CASRVGFHNSPLHF.

This clonotype was seen more than once but under ten times. In DNA, the CDR3 is TGTGCCAGCAGCCCTCCCGGGCTCAGCGGGGAGCAGTACTTC. It yields the protein CASSPPGLSGEQYF. This chain connects TRBV3-1 to TRBJ2-7; possibly TRBD2 for D (6 bases). Trimming pared 4 bases from V and 7 bases from J, leaving 17 bases between. This CDR3 comprises 14 residues. Germline values: CDR1 LGHDT, CDR2 YNNKEL (reference sequence).

Turning to this clonotype: At one of its ends the junction is not consistent with the germline gene, which may arise from a read error. The chain has TRBV12-5 and TRBJ1-6; 10 bases match TRBD1. This CDR3 has 14 residues. From germline, CDR1 is LGHNT and CDR2 FRNRAP. The CDR3 DNA reads as TGTGCTAGTGGTTGGGACAGGGGTTTAGAGACCCAGTACTTT. It translates to CASGWDRGLETQYF.

As for this clonotype: A read error is possible here, since a much larger clone lies one base away. The chain recombines TRBV6-1 with TRBJ2-1, with D maybe TRBD2 (6 bases). Germline values: CDR1 MNHNS, CDR2 SASEGT. Deletions cut 3 bases from V and 10 bases from J, with 16 bases between. The CDR3 has 14 amino acids. The CDR3 DNA reads as TGTGCCAGCAGTGATCCCTCTAGCGTCTACGAGCAGTTCTTC. It specifies CASSDPSSVYEQFF.

This clonotype turned up a few times. V is TRBV7-2 and J is TRBJ2-7, with TRBD1 as a possible D gene (5 bases). Germline loops: CDR1 SGHTA, CDR2 FQGNSA. The CDR3 covers 14 residues. Trimming cost V 0 bases and J 3 bases, with 9 bases left between them. The CDR3 nucleotides are TGTGCCAGCAGCTTAGCCGCAGGGAACTACGAGCAGTACTTC. Translation gives CASSLAAGNYEQYF.

The V gene is TRBV27, the J gene TRBJ2-1; D is uncertain. The V end lost 5 bases, the J end lost 7 bases, and 12 bases lay between the germline ends. The germline gives CDR1 MNHEY, CDR2 SMNVEV (reference sequence). This CDR3 is built from 13 residues. The CDR3: CASSTANGNEQFF. CDR3 DNA sequence: TGTGCCAGCAGTACTGCCAATGGTAATGAGCAGTTCTTC.